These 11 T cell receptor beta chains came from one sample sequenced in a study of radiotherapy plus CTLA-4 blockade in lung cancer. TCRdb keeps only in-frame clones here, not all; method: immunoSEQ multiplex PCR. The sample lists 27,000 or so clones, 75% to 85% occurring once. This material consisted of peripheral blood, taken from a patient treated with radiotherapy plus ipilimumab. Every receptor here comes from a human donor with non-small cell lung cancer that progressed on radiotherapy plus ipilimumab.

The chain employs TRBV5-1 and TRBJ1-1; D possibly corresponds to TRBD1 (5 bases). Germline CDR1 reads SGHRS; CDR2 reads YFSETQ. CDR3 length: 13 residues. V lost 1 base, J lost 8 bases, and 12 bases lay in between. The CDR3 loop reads CASSLYAGSEAFF. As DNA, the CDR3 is TGCGCCAGCAGCTTGTATGCAGGGAGCGAAGCTTTCTTT.

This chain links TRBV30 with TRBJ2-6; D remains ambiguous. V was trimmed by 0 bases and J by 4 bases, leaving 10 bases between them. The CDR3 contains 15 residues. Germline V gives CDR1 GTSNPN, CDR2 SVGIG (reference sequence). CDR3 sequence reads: CAWSVGLGGANVLTF. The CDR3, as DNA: TGTGCCTGGAGTGTCGGCCTGGGGGGGGCCAACGTCCTGACTTTC. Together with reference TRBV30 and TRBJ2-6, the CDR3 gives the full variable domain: SQTIHQWPATLVQPVGSPLSLECTVEGTSNPNLYWYRQAAGRGLQLLFYSVGIGQISSEVPQNLSASRPQDRQFILSSKKLLLSDSGFYLCAWSVGLGGANVLTFGAGSRLTVL.

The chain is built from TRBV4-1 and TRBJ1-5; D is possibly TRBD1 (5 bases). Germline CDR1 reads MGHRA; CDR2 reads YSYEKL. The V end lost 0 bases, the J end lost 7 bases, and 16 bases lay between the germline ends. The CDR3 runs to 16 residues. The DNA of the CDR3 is TGCGCCAGCAGCCAAGATCCCCATATTGAGGGGCAGCCCCAGCATTTT. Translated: CASSQDPHIEGQPQHF.

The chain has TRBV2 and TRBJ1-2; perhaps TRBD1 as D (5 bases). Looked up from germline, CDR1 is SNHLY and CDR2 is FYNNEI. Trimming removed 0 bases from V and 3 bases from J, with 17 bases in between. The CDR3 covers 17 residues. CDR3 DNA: TGTGCCAGCAGTGAAGCGAGGGGCACAGGAAACTACTATGGCTACACCTTC. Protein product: CASSEARGTGNYYGYTF.

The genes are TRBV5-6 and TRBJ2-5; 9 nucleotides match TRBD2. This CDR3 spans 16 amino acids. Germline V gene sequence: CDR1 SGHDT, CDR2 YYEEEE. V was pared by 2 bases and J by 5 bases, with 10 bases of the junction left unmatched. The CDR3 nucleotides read TGTGCCAGCAGCTTAGGGCGGGGGGGCCGGTGGGAGACCCAGTACTTC. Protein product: CASSLGRGGRWETQYF. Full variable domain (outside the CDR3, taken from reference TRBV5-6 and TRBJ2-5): DAGVTQSPTHLIKTRGQQVTLRCSPKSGHDTVSWYQQALGQGPQFIFQYYEEEERQRGNFPDRFSGHQFPNYSSELNVNALLLGDSALYLCASSLGRGGRWETQYFGPGTRLLVL.

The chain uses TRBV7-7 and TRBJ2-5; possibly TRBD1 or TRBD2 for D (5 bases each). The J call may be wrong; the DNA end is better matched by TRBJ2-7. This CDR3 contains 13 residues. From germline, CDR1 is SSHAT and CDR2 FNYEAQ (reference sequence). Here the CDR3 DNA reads TGTGCCAGCAGCCTGGGACCGAACTACGAGCAGTACTTC. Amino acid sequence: CASSLGPNYEQYF.

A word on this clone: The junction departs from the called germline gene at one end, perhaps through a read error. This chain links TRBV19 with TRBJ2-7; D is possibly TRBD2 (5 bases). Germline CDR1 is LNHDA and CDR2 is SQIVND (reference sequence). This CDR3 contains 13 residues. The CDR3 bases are TGTGCCAGTAGTATTTCCCTAGGACTGGAGGAGGACTTC. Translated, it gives CASSISLGLEEDF.

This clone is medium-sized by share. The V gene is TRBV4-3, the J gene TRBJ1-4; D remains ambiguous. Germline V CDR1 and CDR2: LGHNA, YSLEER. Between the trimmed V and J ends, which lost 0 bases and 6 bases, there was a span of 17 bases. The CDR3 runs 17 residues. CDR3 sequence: CASSQDLTRQGYEKLFF. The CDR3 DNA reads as TGCGCCAGCAGCCAAGATCTGACCAGGCAAGGTTATGAAAAACTGTTTTTT.

The CDR3 spells CASSLHSGRAADTQYF. CDR3 DNA sequence: TGTGCCAGTAGTCTGCATAGCGGGAGGGCCGCAGATACGCAGTATTTT. V usage is TRBV19 and J usage is TRBJ2-3; 11 nucleotides align to TRBD2. V was pared by 5 bases and J by 4 bases, with 8 bases of the junction left unmatched. The V gene's germline CDR1 is LNHDA and CDR2 SQIVND (reference sequence). The CDR3 has 16 amino acids.

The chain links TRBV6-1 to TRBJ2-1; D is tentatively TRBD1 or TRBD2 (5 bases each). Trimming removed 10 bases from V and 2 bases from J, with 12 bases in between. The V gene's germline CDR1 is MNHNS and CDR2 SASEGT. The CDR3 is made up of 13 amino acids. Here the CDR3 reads CAIGTDTYNEQFF. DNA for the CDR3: TGTGCCATCGGGACCGATACCTACAATGAGCAGTTCTTC.

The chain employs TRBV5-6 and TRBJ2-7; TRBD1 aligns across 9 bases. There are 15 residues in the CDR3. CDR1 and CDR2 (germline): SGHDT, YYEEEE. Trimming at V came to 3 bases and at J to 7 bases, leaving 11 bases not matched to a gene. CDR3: CASSYPGTGMGEQYF. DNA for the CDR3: TGTGCCAGCAGCTACCCCGGGACAGGGATGGGTGAGCAGTACTTC.